This TCR beta chain originates from a study of molecular identifiers for immune sequencing clone quantification. Study findings and constraints: In naive cells, under 1% of molecules belonged to clones above 20 RNA copies, against over 98% in effector cells. Should identical TCR molecules share a barcode, the sizes of highly expanded clones could be underestimated.

This clonotype was observed a few times. Its antigen is undetermined. A single record per CDR3 protein comes from TCRdb applying MiXCR to the PCR reads. The sample includes about 40,000 distinct CDR3 sequences, approximately 24% of them seen just once. The V and J ends lost 4 bases and 3 bases respectively, with 27 bases between them. From germline, CDR1 is SEHNR and CDR2 FQNEAQ (reference sequence). The CDR3 loop spans 19 amino acids. The sequenced material came from naive CD8+ T cells from blood, with Jurkat cell RNA spiked in. Subset denoted: FACS-sorted CD8+CD4-CCR7+CD45RA+ naive T cells. The clonotype originates from a human donor in good health. Some libraries in this study had Jurkat cell RNA spiked in. V usage is TRBV7-9 and J usage is TRBJ1-1, with a possible D match to TRBD1 (5 bases). CDR3 nucleotides: TGTGCCAGCAGCTCAACTAAACTACAGGAGGGCCGGTTGGACACTGAAGCTTTCTTT. Its translation is CASSSTKLQEGRLDTEAFF.